The sequence of this TCR beta chain was determined in a study of cytomegalovirus exposure and HLA in healthy donors. Study results and limitations: It was likely that a cluster of highly shared sequence variants was a sequencing artifact. A prior analysis recorded that most TCR beta V segments were productive about 87% or about 30% of the time.

It was with 60 Vbeta and 13 Jbeta primers that the PCR ran. This table comes from immunoSEQ multiplex PCR, and its TCRdb copy is limited to in-frame clones, with some not included. The profile covers 50,000 to 65,000 clones, with approximately 81% appearing a single time and just over 3% taken by the ten largest. CDR1 and CDR2 (germline): SGHTA, FQGTGA. The CDR3 has 15 amino acids. V lost 5 bases and J lost 10; bases outside the gene matches: 7. Turning to this clone: Its antigen is not known.

The TCR originated in a young woman in good health and CMV-seronegative. The chain employs TRBV7-3 and TRBJ1-6; 11 nucleotides line up with TRBD1. Sequencing input: PBMCs. The CDR3 is CASSLGQGALSPLHF. The CDR3 DNA reads TGTGCCAGCAGCCTCGGACAGGGGGCATTGTCACCCCTCCACTTT.